A single sample is the source of the 13 T cell receptor beta chains below, sequenced in a study of cytomegalovirus exposure and HLA in healthy donors. 60 Vbeta and 13 Jbeta primers were used in PCR. Profiled with immunoSEQ multiplex PCR; TCRdb holds only in-frame clones, not every one. The repertoire holds fewer than 150,000 clones, with around four fifths as singletons. Sequences were obtained from PBMCs. The receptor set was obtained from a man aged 30-40 years in good health.

The CDR3 coding sequence is TGTGCCAGCAGTTGGGCAGGACAGGGACGATACGAGCAGTACTTC. It encodes CASSWAGQGRYEQYF. The J gene is TRBJ2-5, the V gene TRBV27; 8 nucleotides match TRBD1. The end of the DNA fits TRBJ2-7 better, so the J call may be wrong. Germline V gene data show CDR1 as MNHEY and CDR2 as SMNVEV (reference sequence). This CDR3 contains 15 residues.

The V and J genes are TRBV1 and TRBJ2-2; TRBD2 reflects the table's D call only, with no check against the DNA. TRBV1 represents a pseudogene. CDR3 size: 15 residues. CDR3: CTSSQRETDTGELFF. In nucleotides, the CDR3 is TGCACCAGCAGCCAACGGGAGACGGACACCGGGGAGCTGTTTTTT.

V usage is TRBV4-3 and J usage is TRBJ2-7; TRBD2 aligns across 7 bases. The CDR3 runs 15 residues. Germline CDR1 reads LGHNA; CDR2 reads YSLEER. After removal of 1 base from V and 6 bases from J, the junction contained 9 bases not matched to a gene. DNA for the CDR3: TGCGCCAGCAGCCAAGTTGTTGCGGGAGCTGCCGAGCAGTACTTC. It yields the protein CASSQVVAGAAEQYF.

The gene calls are TRBV7-2 and TRBJ2-2; 11 nucleotides agree with TRBD2. The CDR3 runs to 19 residues. Per the germline V gene, CDR1 is SGHTA and CDR2 is FQGNSA. J was trimmed by 0 bases and V by 1 base; bases with no gene match: 7. The CDR3 DNA reads as TGTGCCAGCAGCTTAGGGATTAGCGGGAGGGTTTCGAACACCGGGGAGCTGTTTTTT. It translates to CASSLGISGRVSNTGELFF.

This chain joins TRBV4-1 and TRBJ2-7, with 9 bases that match TRBD1. The germline V gene encodes CDR1 MGHRA and CDR2 YSYEKL. The V and J ends lost 2 bases and 2 bases, in that order; junction bases with no gene match: 7. There are 16 residues in the CDR3. CDR3 coding DNA: TGCGCCAGCAGCCAACCCCCTCGGGACAGGGCCTACGAGCAGTACTTC. It encodes CASSQPPRDRAYEQYF.

V and J are TRBV9 and TRBJ1-1; maybe TRBD1 (6 bases). V was pared by 3 bases and J by 3 bases, with 12 bases between. Germline CDR1 and CDR2: SGDLS and YYNGEE. The CDR3 contains 14 residues. CDR3 residues: CASSGGGRDTEAFF. The DNA for the CDR3 is TGTGCCAGCAGCGGAGGGGGAAGGGACACTGAAGCTTTCTTT.

The genes are TRBV27 and TRBJ2-7; maybe TRBD2 (5 bases). V was pared by 6 bases and J by 3 bases, with 15 bases between. Germline assignment: CDR1 MNHEY and CDR2 SMNVEV (reference sequence). The CDR3 has 14 residues. The CDR3 reads CASRIWASGYEQYF. The CDR3 nucleotides are TGTGCCAGCAGAATTTGGGCCAGCGGCTACGAGCAGTACTTC.

The chain recombines TRBV27 with TRBJ2-7, with 8 bases that match TRBD2. Per germline, CDR1 MNHEY and CDR2 SMNVEV (reference sequence). Germline trimming cut 4 bases from V and 2 bases from J; bases unmatched to any gene: 4. CDR3 length: 14 residues. The CDR3 region is CASSWAGGAYEQYF. CDR3 bases: TGTGCCAGCAGTTGGGCGGGAGGAGCCTACGAGCAGTACTTC.

This clone was picked up one time. CDR3 in amino acids: CASSFLGGQDQETQYF. CDR3 nucleotide sequence: TGTGCCAGCAGCTTCCTGGGAGGACAGGACCAAGAGACCCAGTACTTC. The chain links TRBV5-6 to TRBJ2-5, with D perhaps TRBD1 (7 bases). Germline V CDR1 and CDR2: SGHDT, YYEEEE. Trimming stripped 2 bases from V and 0 bases from J, with 14 bases between. The CDR3 consists of 16 residues.

This chain's CDR3 is CASSLGGQFF. The CDR3 coding sequence is TGTGCCAGCAGCTTGGGGGGGCAGTTCTTC. The chain is built from TRBV11-1 and TRBJ2-1; tentative D call: TRBD2 (6 bases). Germline-derived CDR1 and CDR2 are SGHAT and FQDESV (reference sequence). V was cut by 3 bases and J by 12 bases, with 6 bases left in between. This CDR3 has 10 residues.

The chain recombines TRBV27 with TRBJ2-1; 9 bases are shared with TRBD2. The germline gives CDR1 MNHEY, CDR2 SMNVEV (reference sequence). The CDR3 is 14 residues long. Trimming cost V 7 bases and J 7 bases; bases outside gene matches: 8. The CDR3 nucleotides are TGTGCCAGCAATATAGCGGGAGAGGGGAATGAGCAGTTCTTC. Translation: CASNIAGEGNEQFF.

V is TRBV18 and J is TRBJ1-6, with 8 bases matching TRBD1. The germline CDR1 and CDR2 sequences are KGHSH and LQKENI. V shed 5 bases, J shed 7 bases, and the junction held 7 bases outside the gene matches. The CDR3 sequence is 15 residues long. CDR3 DNA: TGTGCCAGCTCAGCAGACAGGGGACCCAATTCACCCCTCCACTTT. This sequence encodes CASSADRGPNSPLHF.

The chain is built from TRBV11-2 and TRBJ2-7; 8 bases fit TRBD1. The germline CDR1 and CDR2 sequences are SGHAT and FQNNGV. Trimming took 5 bases from V and 1 from J; bases not matched to a gene: 7. The CDR3 runs 15 residues. The chain's CDR3 is CASSHGTGPSYEQYF. CDR3 in DNA: TGTGCCAGCAGCCACGGGACAGGCCCATCCTACGAGCAGTACTTC.